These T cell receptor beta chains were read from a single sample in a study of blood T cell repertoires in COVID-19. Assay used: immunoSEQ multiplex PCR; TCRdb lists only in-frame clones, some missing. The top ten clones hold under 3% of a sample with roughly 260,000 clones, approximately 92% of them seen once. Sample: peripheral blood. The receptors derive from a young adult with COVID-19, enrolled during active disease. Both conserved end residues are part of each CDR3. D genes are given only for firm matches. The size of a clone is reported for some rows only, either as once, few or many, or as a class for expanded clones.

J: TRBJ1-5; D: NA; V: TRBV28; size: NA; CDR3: CASSLAGHLNSNQPQHF; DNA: TGTGCCAGCAGTTTAGCCGGACACTTAAATAGCAATCAGCCCCAGCATTTT
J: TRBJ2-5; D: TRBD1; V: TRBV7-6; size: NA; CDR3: CASSQQGARGETQYF; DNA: TGTGCCAGCAGCCAACAGGGGGCGCGGGGGGAGACCCAGTACTTC
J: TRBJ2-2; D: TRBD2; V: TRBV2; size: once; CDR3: CASRAGTSIYTGELFF; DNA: TGTGCCAGCAGGGCCGGGACTAGTATATACACCGGGGAGCTGTTTTTT
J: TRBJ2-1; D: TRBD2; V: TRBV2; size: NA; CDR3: CASSGGLAVYNEQFF; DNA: TGTGCCAGCAGCGGGGGACTAGCGGTTTACAATGAGCAGTTCTTC
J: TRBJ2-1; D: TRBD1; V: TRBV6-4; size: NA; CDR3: CASSDSPGTDYNEQFF; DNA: TGTGCCAGCAGTGACTCGCCCGGGACAGACTACAATGAGCAGTTCTTC
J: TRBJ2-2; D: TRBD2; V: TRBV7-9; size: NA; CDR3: CASRPKPSGSEVGGELFF; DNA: TGTGCCAGCAGACCAAAACCTAGCGGGAGTGAAGTCGGTGGGGAGCTGTTTTTT
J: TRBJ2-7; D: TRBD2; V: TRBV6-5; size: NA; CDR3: CASSWGLAGLSYEQYF; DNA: TGTGCCAGCAGTTGGGGACTAGCGGGACTATCGTACGAGCAGTACTTC
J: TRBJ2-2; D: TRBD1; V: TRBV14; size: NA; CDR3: CASSNDRGRSTGELFF; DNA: TGTGCCAGCAGTAACGACAGGGGGCGAAGCACCGGGGAGCTGTTTTTT
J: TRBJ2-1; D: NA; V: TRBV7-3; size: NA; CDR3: CASSRAGGSYNEQFF; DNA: TGTGCCAGCAGCCGGGCCGGCGGGTCCTACAATGAGCAGTTCTTC
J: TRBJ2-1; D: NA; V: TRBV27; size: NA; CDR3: CASSWGGLSYNEQFF; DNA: TGTGCCAGCAGCTGGGGGGGGCTCTCCTACAATGAGCAGTTCTTC
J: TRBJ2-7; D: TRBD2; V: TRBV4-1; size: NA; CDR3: CASSARQVAGTTHEQYF; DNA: TGCGCCAGCAGCGCAAGACAGGTAGCGGGAACCACGCACGAGCAGTACTTC
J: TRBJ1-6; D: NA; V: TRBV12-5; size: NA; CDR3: CASGLLAGSHSPLHF; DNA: TGTGCTAGTGGTTTGCTTGCTGGGAGTCATTCACCCCTCCACTTT
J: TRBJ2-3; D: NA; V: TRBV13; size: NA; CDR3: CASSLRGQGGDTQYF; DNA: TGTGCCAGCAGCTTACGGGGCCAAGGGGGAGATACGCAGTATTTT
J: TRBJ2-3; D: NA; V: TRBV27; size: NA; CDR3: CASSLRGSDTQYF; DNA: TGTGCCAGCAGTTTGAGAGGGTCAGATACGCAGTATTTT
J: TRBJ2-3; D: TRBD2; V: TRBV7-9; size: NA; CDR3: CASSSRLAGLKDTQYF; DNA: TGTGCCAGCAGCTCCCGTCTAGCGGGACTCAAAGATACGCAGTATTTT
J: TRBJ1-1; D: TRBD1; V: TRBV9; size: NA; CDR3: CASSADPGGAAFF; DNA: TGTGCCAGCAGCGCCGACCCAGGGGGCGCGGCTTTCTTT
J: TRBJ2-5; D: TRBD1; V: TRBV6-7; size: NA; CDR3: CAGSTGVETQYF; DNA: TGTGCCGGGTCGACAGGGGTCGAGACCCAGTACTTC
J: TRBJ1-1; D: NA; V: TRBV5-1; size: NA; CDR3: CASSLLGQANTEAFF; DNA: TGCGCCAGCAGCTTACTGGGACAAGCCAACACTGAAGCTTTCTTT
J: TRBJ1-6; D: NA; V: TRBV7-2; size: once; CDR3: CASSLRTDRLSSYNSPLHF; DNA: TGTGCCAGCAGCTTACGTACTGACAGGCTAAGCTCCTATAATTCACCCCTCCACTTT
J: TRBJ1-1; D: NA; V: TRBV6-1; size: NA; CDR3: CASSESRGVYTEAFF; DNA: TGTGCCAGCAGTGAAAGCCGGGGAGTTTACACTGAAGCTTTCTTT
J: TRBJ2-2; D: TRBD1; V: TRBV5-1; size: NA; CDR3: CASSEQGGAGELFF; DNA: TGCGCCAGCAGCGAACAGGGGGGAGCCGGGGAGCTGTTTTTT
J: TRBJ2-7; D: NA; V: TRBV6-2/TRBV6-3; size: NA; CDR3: CASSYSNERTYEQYF; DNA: TGTGCCAGCAGTTACTCGAACGAGAGGACCTACGAGCAGTACTTC
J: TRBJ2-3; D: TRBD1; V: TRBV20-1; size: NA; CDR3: CSASFQGDRNTQYF; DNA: TGCAGTGCTAGTTTCCAGGGGGATCGAAATACGCAGTATTTT
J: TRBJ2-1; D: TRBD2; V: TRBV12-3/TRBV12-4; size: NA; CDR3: CASLAGGYNEQFF; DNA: TGTGCCAGTTTAGCGGGAGGATATAATGAGCAGTTCTTC
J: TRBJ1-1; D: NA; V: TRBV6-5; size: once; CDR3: CASSYGRGGTEAFF; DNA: TGTGCCAGCAGTTACGGGAGGGGTGGAACTGAAGCTTTCTTT
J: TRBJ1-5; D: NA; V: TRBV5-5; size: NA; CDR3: CASSPSLGQPQHF; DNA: TGTGCCAGCAGCCCTTCCCTAGGACAGCCCCAGCATTTT
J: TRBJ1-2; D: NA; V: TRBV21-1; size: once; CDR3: CATRGDRGFGAPYPPANYGYTF; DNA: TGTGCGACCCGGGGGGACAGGGGATTCGGGGCGCCATACCCACCCGCTAACTATGGCTACACCTTC
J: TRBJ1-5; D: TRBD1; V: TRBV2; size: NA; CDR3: CASSGDRVQPQHF; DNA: TGTGCCAGCAGTGGGGACAGGGTCCAGCCCCAGCATTTT
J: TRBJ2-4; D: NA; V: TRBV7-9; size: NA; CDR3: CASSLGASKNIQYF; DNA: TGTGCCAGCAGCTTAGGAGCTAGCAAAAACATTCAGTACTTC
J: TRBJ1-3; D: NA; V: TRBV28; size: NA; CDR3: CASSLRQWYSGNTIYF; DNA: TGTGCCAGCAGTTTGAGACAGTGGTACTCTGGAAACACCATATATTTT
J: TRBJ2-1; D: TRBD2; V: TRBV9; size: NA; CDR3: CASSETSGGNEQFF; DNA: TGTGCCAGCAGCGAGACTAGCGGGGGTAATGAGCAGTTCTTC
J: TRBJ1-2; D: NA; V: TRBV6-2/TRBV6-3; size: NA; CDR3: CASTPSRGNNYGYTF; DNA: TGTGCCAGCACCCCAAGCCGGGGGAATAACTATGGCTACACCTTC
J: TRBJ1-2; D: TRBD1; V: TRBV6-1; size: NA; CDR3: CASSVADRGVGYGYTF; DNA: TGTGCCAGTAGTGTCGCCGACAGGGGGGTCGGCTATGGCTACACCTTC
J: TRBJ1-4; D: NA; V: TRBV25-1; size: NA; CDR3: CASSLDEQGGGEKLFF; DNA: TGTGCCAGCAGTCTCGATGAACAGGGCGGGGGTGAAAAACTGTTTTTT
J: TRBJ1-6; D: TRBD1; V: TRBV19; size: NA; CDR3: CASTDQGALSSPLHF; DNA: TGTGCCAGCACTGACCAGGGGGCATTGAGTTCACCCCTCCACTTT
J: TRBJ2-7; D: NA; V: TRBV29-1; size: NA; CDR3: CSVDKDGLSYEQYF; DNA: TGCAGCGTCGACAAGGACGGACTCTCCTACGAGCAGTACTTC
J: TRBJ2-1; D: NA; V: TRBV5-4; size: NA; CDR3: CASSGRDNAYYNEQFF; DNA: TGTGCCAGCAGCGGACGGGACAATGCTTACTACAATGAGCAGTTCTTC
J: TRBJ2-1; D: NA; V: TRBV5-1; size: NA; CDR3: CASSLGQTDDEQFF; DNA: TGCGCCAGCAGCTTAGGACAGACCGACGATGAGCAGTTCTTC
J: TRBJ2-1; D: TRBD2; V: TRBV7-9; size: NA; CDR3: CASGRASGHFNEQFF; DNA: TGTGCCAGCGGCCGGGCTAGCGGTCATTTCAATGAGCAGTTCTTC
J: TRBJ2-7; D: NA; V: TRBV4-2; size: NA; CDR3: CASSHADLGAYEQYF; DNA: TGTGCCAGCAGCCACGCTGACTTGGGGGCTTACGAGCAGTACTTC
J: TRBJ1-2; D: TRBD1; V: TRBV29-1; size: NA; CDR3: CSVEDWGQPSNYGYTF; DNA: TGCAGCGTTGAAGATTGGGGACAGCCCTCTAACTATGGCTACACCTTC
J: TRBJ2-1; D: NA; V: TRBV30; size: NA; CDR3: CAWRARSAHNEQFF; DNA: TGTGCCTGGAGGGCCCGCAGCGCCCACAATGAGCAGTTCTTC
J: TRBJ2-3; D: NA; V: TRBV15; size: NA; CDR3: CATKGGGQQAQYF; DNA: TGTGCCACCAAGGGTGGGGGCCAGCAAGCGCAGTATTTT
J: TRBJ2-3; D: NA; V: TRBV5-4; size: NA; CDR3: CASSLADSGDTQYF; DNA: TGTGCCAGCAGCTTGGCCGACTCGGGGGATACGCAGTATTTT
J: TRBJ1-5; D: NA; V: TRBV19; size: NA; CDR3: CASSTQGSGTPQHF; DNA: TGTGCCAGTAGTACCCAAGGGAGCGGGACACCCCAGCATTTT
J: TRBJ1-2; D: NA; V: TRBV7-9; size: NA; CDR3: CASSPVGEAGYTF; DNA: TGTGCCAGCAGTCCCGTCGGGGAGGCTGGCTACACCTTC
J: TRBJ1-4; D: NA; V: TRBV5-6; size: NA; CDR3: CASSLRDFGDGANEKLFF; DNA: TGTGCCAGCAGCTTGCGGGACTTCGGGGATGGGGCTAATGAAAAACTGTTTTTT
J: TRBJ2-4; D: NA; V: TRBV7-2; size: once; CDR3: CASSPRDSRIQYF; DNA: TGTGCCAGCAGCCCACGGGACTCCCGAATTCAGTACTTC
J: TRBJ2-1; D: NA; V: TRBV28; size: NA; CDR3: CASSLRRGPYYNEQFF; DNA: TGTGCCAGCAGTTTACGAAGGGGCCCCTACTACAATGAGCAGTTCTTC
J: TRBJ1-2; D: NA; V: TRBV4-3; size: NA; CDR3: CASSQDIRDRGGYTF; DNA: TGCGCCAGCAGCCAAGATATAAGAGACCGAGGTGGCTACACCTTC
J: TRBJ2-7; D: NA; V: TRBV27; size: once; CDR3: CASSFSGRSYEQYF; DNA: TGTGCCAGCAGTTTCAGCGGCAGATCCTACGAGCAGTACTTC
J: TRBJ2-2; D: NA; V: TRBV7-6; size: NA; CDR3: CASSLAEINTGELFF; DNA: TGTGCCAGCAGCTTAGCCGAGATTAACACCGGGGAGCTGTTTTTT
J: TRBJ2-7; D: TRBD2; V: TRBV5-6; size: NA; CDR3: CASSFGGREHEQYF; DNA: TGTGCCAGCAGCTTTGGCGGGAGGGAGCACGAGCAGTACTTC